The 11 T cell receptor beta chains in this list originate from one sample, sequenced in a study of blood T cell repertoires in COVID-19. Data came from immunoSEQ multiplex PCR; TCRdb stores just in-frame clones and leaves some out. The sample lists around 400,000 clones; just under 90% were seen once. Sequencing used PBMCs or T cells enriched from blood (not recorded which). Receptor source: a woman aged 25 to 39 who had recovered from COVID-19.

The CDR3 DNA sequence: TGTGCCAGCAGCCTAACGCCCGGGGCTTTCTTT. As protein: CASSLTPGAFF. The gene calls are TRBV7-9 and TRBJ1-1, with no clear D. The V gene lost 5 bases and the J gene lost 11 bases, with 12 bases spanning the gap. The germline gives CDR1 SEHNR, CDR2 FQNEAQ (reference sequence). The CDR3 contains 11 residues.

The rearrangement links TRBV19 to TRBJ2-1; TRBD2 is a possible D gene (5 bases). Per the germline V gene, CDR1 is LNHDA and CDR2 is SQIVND (reference sequence). The CDR3 loop spans 18 amino acids. The V and J ends lost 6 bases and 5 bases respectively, with 26 bases between them. CDR3 bases: TGTGCCAGTAGGAGGGTTTCGAGGGTCTCGGCCACTAACAATGAGCAGTTCTTC. Protein product: CASRRVSRVSATNNEQFF.

This rearrangement joins TRBV18 to TRBJ2-1, with unresolved D. CDR1 is KGHSH and CDR2 is LQKENI in the germline V gene. The CDR3 has 14 residues. V gave up 3 bases and J gave up 5 bases, with 11 bases separating them. The DNA for the CDR3 is TGTGCCAGCTCACCCCGTACCGCGCACAATGAGCAGTTCTTC. This sequence encodes CASSPRTAHNEQFF.

The rearrangement uses TRBV6-1 and TRBJ1-4; tentative D call: TRBD1 (5 bases). From germline, CDR1 is MNHNS and CDR2 SASEGT. CDR3 size: 16 residues. Deletions cut 1 base from V and 6 bases from J, with 15 bases between. CDR3 nucleotide sequence: TGTGCCAGCAGTGAAGAGGGGCGGATAAGTTATGAAAAACTGTTTTTT. It specifies CASSEEGRISYEKLFF.

The genes are TRBV9 and TRBJ2-2; D might be TRBD1 (5 bases). Looked up from germline, CDR1 is SGDLS and CDR2 is YYNGEE. The CDR3 is made up of 14 amino acids. V was shortened by 0 bases and J by 8 bases, with 11 bases between the two germline ends. In nucleotides, the CDR3 is TGTGCCAGCAGCGTAGGAAGGGGCGGAGGGGAGCTGTTTTTT. It yields the protein CASSVGRGGGELFF.

The chain is built from TRBV7-8 and TRBJ2-1, with 10 bases lining up with TRBD2. V was clipped by 2 bases and J by 2 bases; unmatched bases: 6. Germline CDR1 is SGHVS and CDR2 is FQNEAQ. This CDR3 is built from 17 residues. The CDR3 is CASSLLAGVIAYNEQFF. The CDR3 nucleotides are TGTGCCAGCAGCTTACTAGCGGGAGTTATCGCCTACAATGAGCAGTTCTTC.

This clone was found once. The CDR3 loop is CASRDSSISYEQYF. The CDR3 bases are TGTGCCAGCAGGGACAGCAGCATCTCCTACGAGCAGTACTTC. The gene calls are TRBV6-5 and TRBJ2-7; a weak D match, TRBD1 (6 bases). Germline V gives CDR1 MNHEY, CDR2 SVGAGI. This CDR3 has 14 amino acids. Trimming shortened V by 6 bases and J by 0 bases, and 12 bases separated the two germline ends.

J is TRBJ2-1 and V is TRBV4-2; D possibly corresponds to TRBD2 (7 bases). From germline, CDR1 is LGHNA and CDR2 YNFKEQ. This CDR3 is built from 16 residues. Deletions cut 0 bases from V and 4 bases from J, with 13 bases between. CDR3 sequence reads: CASSQERGGPYNEQFF. In nucleotides, the CDR3 is TGTGCCAGCAGCCAAGAGAGGGGGGGCCCATACAATGAGCAGTTCTTC.

V gene TRBV5-4 combines with J gene TRBJ2-3, with 12 bases fitting TRBD1. Germline loops: CDR1 SGHNT, CDR2 YYREEE (reference sequence). V shed 2 bases and J 5 bases; nucleotides not matched to a gene: 6. CDR3 length equals 16 residues. CDR3 sequence reads: CASSLRGQGAIDTQYF. The CDR3 DNA sequence: TGTGCCAGCAGCTTACGGGGACAGGGGGCCATAGATACGCAGTATTTT.

This chain uses TRBV7-6 with TRBJ2-1, with 11 nucleotides matching TRBD2. This CDR3 comprises 15 residues. Trimming at V came to 3 bases and at J to 7 bases, leaving 5 bases not matched to a gene. From germline, CDR1 is SGHVS and CDR2 FNYEAQ. The CDR3 region is CASSFLAGGLNEQFF. As DNA, the CDR3 is TGTGCCAGCAGCTTCCTAGCGGGGGGTTTAAATGAGCAGTTCTTC.

This rearrangement joins TRBV12-3 or TRBV12-4 to TRBJ2-6, with D unclear. The CDR3 contains 13 residues. Trimming left V 3 bases short and J 5 bases short, with 5 bases between. For the CDR3, the DNA is TGTGCCAGCAGTTTCAAAAGGGCCAACGTCCTGACTTTC. It yields the protein CASSFKRANVLTF.